Detailed here is one TCR beta chain. The data derive from a study of identical twins. Each donor was a healthy Caucasian. TCRdb reprocessed the 5' RACE reads with MiXCR, giving one entry per CDR3 protein. The data contain 250,000 to 350,000 distinct CDR3 sequences, roughly 8.6% of them seen just once; the ten biggest clones take up 7% to 8.5%. V lost 4 bases and J 5 bases, leaving 18 bases between the germline ends. Germline V gene data show CDR1 as SGHRS and CDR2 as YFSETQ. The length of the CDR3 is 15 residues. These same records also appear under a second study, on yellow fever vaccine responses in identical twins.

This chain connects TRBV5-1 to TRBJ2-5; D not resolved. Sequenced input: CD8+ T cells sorted from blood. The receptor was isolated from a woman aged 18-29 years in good health. The CDR3 DNA follows: TGCGCCAGCAGCCCCGACCACCCAGTTGGGGAGACCCAGTACTTC. Translation: CASSPDHPVGETQYF.